Listed below are T cell receptor beta chains from one sample, sequenced in a study of Graves' ophthalmopathy and Graves' hyperthyroidism. TCRdb reprocessed the multiplex PCR reads with MiXCR, giving one entry per CDR3 protein. The profile shows 400,000 to 450,000 distinct CDR3 sequences, roughly 21% of them singletons. The source material was peripheral blood. The receptors were gathered from a woman aged 18-29 years with stable Graves' hyperthyroidism. Both conserved end residues are part of each CDR3. D genes are given only for firm matches. The size of a clone is reported for some rows only, either as once, few or many, or as a class for expanded clones.

j_call,v_call,d_call,clone_size,cdr3_nt,cdr3_aa
TRBJ2-5,TRBV12-3/TRBV12-4,.,many,TGTGCCAGCAGTCCAGAGGGGCTCGGGGAGACCCAGTACTTC,CASSPEGLGETQYF
TRBJ2-7,TRBV7-8,TRBD2,many,TGTGCCAGCAGCTTAGCGGGAGGGCCTATCTACGAGCAGTACTTC,CASSLAGGPIYEQYF
TRBJ2-7,TRBV20-1,TRBD2,.,TGCAGTGCTAGTTGGTCAGCGGGAGGCAGGGAGCAGTACTTC,CSASWSAGGREQYF
TRBJ1-6,TRBV27,TRBD1,many,TGTGCCAGCAGCCCAGTGACAGGGGGTAATTCACCCCTCCACTTT,CASSPVTGGNSPLHF
TRBJ2-5,TRBV2,TRBD2,many,TGTGCCAGCAGCGAAGAAGCGGGAGCTCCGACCCAGTACTTC,CASSEEAGAPTQYF
TRBJ1-2,TRBV13,.,many,TGTGCCAGCAGTCAAGGTGCGGACTATGGCTACACCTTC,CASSQGADYGYTF
TRBJ1-1,TRBV7-9,TRBD1,.,TGTGCCAGCAGCTTAGGTCGCCAGGGGGACGCGGAAGCTTGCTTT,CASSLGRQGDAEACF
TRBJ1-3,TRBV7-8,.,once,TGTGCCAGCAGCGTAAGGGGAGGAAACACCATATATTTT,CASSVRGGNTIYF
TRBJ2-2,TRBV7-9,.,many,TGTGCCAGCAGCTTGTCGACCGAGACCGGGGAGCTGTTTTTT,CASSLSTETGELFF
TRBJ1-5,TRBV12-3/TRBV12-4,.,many,TGTGCCAGCAGTCTCACTTACGACAAAAATCAGCCCCAGCATTTT,CASSLTYDKNQPQHF
TRBJ2-2,TRBV10-2,.,many,TGCGCCAGCAGTGAGGTTAGAAGGGTGAACACCGGGGAGCTGTTTTTT,CASSEVRRVNTGELFF
TRBJ2-2,TRBV12-3/TRBV12-4,TRBD2,.,TGTGCCAGCAGTCCGGGGGGACTAGCGATAGGGGAGCTGTTTTTT,CASSPGGLAIGELFF
TRBJ2-5,TRBV30,.,many,TGTGCCTGGGCCCCACGGAAACACCAAGAGACCCAGTACTTC,CAWAPRKHQETQYF
TRBJ2-2,TRBV28,.,few,TGTGCCAGCATAACCGGGACAAGGAGCACCGGGGAGCTGGTTTTT,CASITGTRSTGELVF
TRBJ2-5,TRBV7-9,.,many,TGTGCCAGCAGCTTAGCGGGCGCCAGAGAGACCCAGTACTTC,CASSLAGARETQYF
TRBJ1-5,TRBV19,.,few,TGTGCCAGTAGTATATCCCGACAGGTGAATCAGCCCCAGCATTTT,CASSISRQVNQPQHF
TRBJ1-1,TRBV3-1,.,many,TGTGCCAGCAGCCATGGAGGTCAGGGGAACACTGAAGCTTTCTTT,CASSHGGQGNTEAFF
TRBJ2-5,TRBV7-2,.,once,TGTGCCAGCAGCTTATACGGGGGTCTCCAAGAGACCCAGTACTTC,CASSLYGGLQETQYF
TRBJ2-7,TRBV12-3/TRBV12-4,.,.,TGTGCCAGCAGTTTTTCTTGGAGGGATCTTTCCTACGAGCAGTACTTC,CASSFSWRDLSYEQYF
TRBJ2-2,TRBV6-1,.,many,TGTGCCACCCTCCGTGGGGACACCGGGGAGCTGTTTTTT,CATLRGDTGELFF